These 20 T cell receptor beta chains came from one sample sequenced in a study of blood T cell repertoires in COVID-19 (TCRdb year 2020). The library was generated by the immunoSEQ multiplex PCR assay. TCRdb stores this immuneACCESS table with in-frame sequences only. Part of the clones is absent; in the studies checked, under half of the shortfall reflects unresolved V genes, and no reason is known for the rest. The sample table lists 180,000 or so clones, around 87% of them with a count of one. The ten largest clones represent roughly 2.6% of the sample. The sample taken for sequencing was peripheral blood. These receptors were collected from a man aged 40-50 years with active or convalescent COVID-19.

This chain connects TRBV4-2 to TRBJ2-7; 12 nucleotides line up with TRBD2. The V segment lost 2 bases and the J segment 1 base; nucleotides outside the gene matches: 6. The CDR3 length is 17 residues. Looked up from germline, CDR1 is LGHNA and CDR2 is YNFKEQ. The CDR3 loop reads CASSQPLLAGGSYEQYF. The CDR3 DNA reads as TGTGCCAGCAGCCAACCTTTACTAGCGGGGGGATCCTACGAGCAGTACTTC.

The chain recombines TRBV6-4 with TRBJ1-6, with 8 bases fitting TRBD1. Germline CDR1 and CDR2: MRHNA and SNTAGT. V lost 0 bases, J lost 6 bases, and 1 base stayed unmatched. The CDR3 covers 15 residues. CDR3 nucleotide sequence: TGTGCCAGCAGTGACTCGGGACAGGCTAATTCACCCCTCCACTTT. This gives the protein CASSDSGQANSPLHF.

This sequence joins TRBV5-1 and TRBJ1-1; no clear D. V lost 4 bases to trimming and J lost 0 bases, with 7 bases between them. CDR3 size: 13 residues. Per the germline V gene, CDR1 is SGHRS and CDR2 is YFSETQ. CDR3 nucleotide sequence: TGCGCCAGCAGCGGCCCAATGAACACTGAAGCTTTCTTT. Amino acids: CASSGPMNTEAFF.

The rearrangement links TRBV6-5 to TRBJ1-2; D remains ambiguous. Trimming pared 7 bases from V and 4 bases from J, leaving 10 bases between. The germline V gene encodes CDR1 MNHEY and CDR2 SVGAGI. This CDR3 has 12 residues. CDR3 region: CASKEGSYGYTF. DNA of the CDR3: TGTGCCAGCAAGGAGGGAAGCTATGGCTACACCTTC.

The CDR3 protein is CASSPSGPAGKNTEAFF. In DNA, the CDR3 is TGTGCCAGCAGCCCCTCGGGCCCGGCAGGGAAGAACACTGAAGCTTTCTTT. The gene calls are TRBV2 and TRBJ1-1, with D possibly being TRBD1 (5 bases). CDR1 is SNHLY and CDR2 is FYNNEI in the germline V gene. This CDR3 is built from 17 residues. V was cut by 6 bases and J by 1 base, with 21 bases left in between.

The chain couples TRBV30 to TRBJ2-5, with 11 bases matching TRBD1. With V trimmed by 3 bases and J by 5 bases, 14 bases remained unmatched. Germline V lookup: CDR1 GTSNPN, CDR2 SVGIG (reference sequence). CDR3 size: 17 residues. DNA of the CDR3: TGTGCCTGGAGCCGGGACAGGGGGTTCGTTGCAAGGGAGACCCAGTACTTC. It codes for CAWSRDRGFVARETQYF.

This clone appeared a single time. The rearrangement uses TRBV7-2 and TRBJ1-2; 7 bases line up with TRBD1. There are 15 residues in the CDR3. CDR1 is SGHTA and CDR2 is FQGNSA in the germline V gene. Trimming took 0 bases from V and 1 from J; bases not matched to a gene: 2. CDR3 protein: CASSLATGNNYGYTF. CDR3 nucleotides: TGTGCCAGCAGCTTAGCGACAGGGAATAACTATGGCTACACCTTC.

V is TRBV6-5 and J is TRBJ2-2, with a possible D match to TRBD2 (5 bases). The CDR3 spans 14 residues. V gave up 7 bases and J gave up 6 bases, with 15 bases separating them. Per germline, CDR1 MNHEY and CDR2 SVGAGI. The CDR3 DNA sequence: TGTGCCAGCAAATCGCTATTCGGGGCCGGGGAGCTGTTTTTT. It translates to CASKSLFGAGELFF.

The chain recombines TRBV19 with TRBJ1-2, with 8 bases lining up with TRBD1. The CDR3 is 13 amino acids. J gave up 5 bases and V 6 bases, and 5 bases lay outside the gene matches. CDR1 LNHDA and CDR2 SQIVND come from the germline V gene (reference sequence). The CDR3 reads CASSLDRAYGYTF. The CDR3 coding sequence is TGTGCCAGTAGCTTGGACAGGGCATATGGCTACACCTTC.

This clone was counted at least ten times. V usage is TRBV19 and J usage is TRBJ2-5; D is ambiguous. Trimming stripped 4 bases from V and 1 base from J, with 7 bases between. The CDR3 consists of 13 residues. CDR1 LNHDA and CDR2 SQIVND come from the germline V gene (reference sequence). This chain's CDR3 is CASSSSIQETQYF. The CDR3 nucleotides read TGTGCCAGTAGTAGTAGTATCCAAGAGACCCAGTACTTC.

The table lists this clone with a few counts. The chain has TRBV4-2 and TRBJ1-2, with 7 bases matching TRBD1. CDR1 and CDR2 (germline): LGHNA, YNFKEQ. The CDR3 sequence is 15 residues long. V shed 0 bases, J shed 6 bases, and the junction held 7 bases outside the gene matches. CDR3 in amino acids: CASSQDLRGQNGYTF. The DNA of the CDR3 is TGTGCCAGCAGCCAAGATCTTAGGGGGCAGAATGGCTACACCTTC.

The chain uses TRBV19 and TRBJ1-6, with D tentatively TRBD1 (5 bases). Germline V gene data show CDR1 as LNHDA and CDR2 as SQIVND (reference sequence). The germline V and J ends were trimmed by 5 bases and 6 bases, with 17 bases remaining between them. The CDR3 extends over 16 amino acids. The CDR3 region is CASSVDPRGSNSPLHF. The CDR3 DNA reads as TGTGCCAGTAGTGTCGACCCTAGGGGCTCTAATTCACCCCTCCACTTT.

Written as DNA, the CDR3 is TGCAGCGTTACCGGGGTCCTGTCCACTGAAGCTTTCTTT. Residues: CSVTGVLSTEAFF. The rearrangement joins TRBV29-1 to TRBJ1-1, with no clear D. The V gene lost 5 bases and the J gene lost 4 bases, with 14 bases spanning the gap. Germline V gene data show CDR1 as SQVTM and CDR2 as ANQGSEA. CDR3 length equals 13 residues.

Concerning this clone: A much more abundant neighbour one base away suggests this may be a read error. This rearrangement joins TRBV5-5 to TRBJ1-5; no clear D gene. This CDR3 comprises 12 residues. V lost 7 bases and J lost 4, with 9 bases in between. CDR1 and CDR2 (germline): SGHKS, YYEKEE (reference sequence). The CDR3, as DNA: TGTGCCAGCTCGAGATTTAATCAGCCCCAGCATTTT. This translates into CASSRFNQPQHF.

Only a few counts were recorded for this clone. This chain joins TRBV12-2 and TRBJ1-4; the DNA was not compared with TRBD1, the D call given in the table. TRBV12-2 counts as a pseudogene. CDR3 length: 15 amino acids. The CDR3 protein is CASRFGRSPNEKLFF. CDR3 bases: TGTGCAAGTCGCTTTGGCAGGTCCCCTAATGAAAAACTGTTTTTT.

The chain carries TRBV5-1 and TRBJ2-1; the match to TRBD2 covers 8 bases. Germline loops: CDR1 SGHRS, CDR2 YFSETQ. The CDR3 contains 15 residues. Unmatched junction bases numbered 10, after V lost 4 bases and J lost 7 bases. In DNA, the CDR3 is TGCGCCAGCAGCCCGGGGGGGGCCTCCCTAAATGAGCAGTTCTTC. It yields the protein CASSPGGASLNEQFF.

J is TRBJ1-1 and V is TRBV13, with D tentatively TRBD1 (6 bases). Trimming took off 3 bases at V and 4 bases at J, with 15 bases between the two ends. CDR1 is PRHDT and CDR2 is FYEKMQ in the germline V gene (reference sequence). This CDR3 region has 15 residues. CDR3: CASSFRGALGTEAFF. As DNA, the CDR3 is TGTGCCAGCAGCTTCCGGGGGGCGCTGGGCACTGAAGCTTTCTTT.

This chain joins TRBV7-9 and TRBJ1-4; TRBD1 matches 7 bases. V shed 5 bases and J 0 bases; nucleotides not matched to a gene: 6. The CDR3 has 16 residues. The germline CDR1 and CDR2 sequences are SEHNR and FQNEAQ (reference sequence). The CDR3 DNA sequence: TGTGCCAGCAGCCGAGGACAGGCCGCAACTAATGAAAAACTGTTTTTT. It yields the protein CASSRGQAATNEKLFF.

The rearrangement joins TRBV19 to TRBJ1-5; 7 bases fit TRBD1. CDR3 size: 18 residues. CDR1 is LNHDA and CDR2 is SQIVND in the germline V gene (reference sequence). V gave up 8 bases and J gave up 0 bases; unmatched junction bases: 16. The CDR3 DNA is TGTGCCAGTCACCCACAGGGGCGTACAGGGGATAGCAATCAGCCCCAGCATTTT. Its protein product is CASHPQGRTGDSNQPQHF.

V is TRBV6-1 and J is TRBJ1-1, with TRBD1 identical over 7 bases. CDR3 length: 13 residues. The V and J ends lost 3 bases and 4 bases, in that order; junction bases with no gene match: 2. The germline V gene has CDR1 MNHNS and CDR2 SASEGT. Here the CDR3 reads CASSDRGITEAFF. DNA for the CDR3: TGTGCCAGCAGTGACAGGGGGATCACTGAAGCTTTCTTT.